The next 10 T cell receptor beta chains were all read from a single sample in a study of cytomegalovirus exposure and HLA in healthy donors. PCR was performed using 60 Vbeta and 13 Jbeta primers. Here immunoSEQ multiplex PCR was the method, and the copy in TCRdb shows in-frame clones only, minus some. The data contain roughly 230,000 clones, roughly 84% of them seen just once; the ten biggest clones take up 0.2% to 0.25%. The sequenced sample was PBMCs. These receptors were taken from a girl aged 2 to 9 in good health and CMV-seronegative.

The J gene is TRBJ2-3, the V gene TRBV9; the D is unclear. Trimming stripped 0 bases from V and 4 bases from J, with 18 bases between. The V gene's germline CDR1 is SGDLS and CDR2 YYNGEE. The CDR3 sequence is 17 residues long. CDR3 protein: CASSVVIEARSADTQYF. The DNA of the CDR3 is TGTGCCAGCAGCGTAGTAATTGAAGCTAGAAGCGCAGATACGCAGTATTTT.

The CDR3 loop is CASSHQTSGEGIDNEQFF. The CDR3 coding sequence is TGTGCCAGCAGCCATCAGACTAGCGGAGAGGGGATCGACAATGAGCAGTTCTTC. The chain couples TRBV4-2 to TRBJ2-1, with 9 bases lining up with TRBD2. With V trimmed by 3 bases and J by 5 bases, 14 bases remained unmatched. The CDR3 runs 18 residues. Germline V lookup: CDR1 LGHNA, CDR2 YNFKEQ.

The chain links TRBV7-8 to TRBJ2-7; D may be TRBD2 (6 bases). Per the germline V gene, CDR1 is SGHVS and CDR2 is FQNEAQ. The V end was cut by 1 base, the J end by 7 bases, with 11 bases between. The CDR3 length is 13 residues. For the CDR3, the DNA is TGTGCCAGCAGCTTAGTGGGGGGAGATGAGCAGTACTTC. The encoded protein is CASSLVGGDEQYF.

The genes are TRBV30 and TRBJ1-3; unclear D gene. Germline loops: CDR1 GTSNPN, CDR2 SVGIG (reference sequence). This CDR3 contains 14 residues. Trimming removed 3 bases from V and 4 bases from J, with 13 bases in between. The CDR3 DNA is TGTGCCTGGAGGCGTGAAGCTTTGGGAAACACCATATATTTT. This gives the protein CAWRREALGNTIYF.

The chain joins TRBV6-4 to TRBJ2-5; TRBD2 agrees at 13 bases. The CDR3 contains 16 residues. Unmatched junction bases numbered 6, after V lost 6 bases and J lost 2 bases. Germline loops: CDR1 MRHNA, CDR2 SNTAGT. CDR3 sequence: CASRTGTSGEQETQYF. The CDR3 nucleotides read TGTGCCAGCAGGACCGGGACTAGCGGGGAACAAGAGACCCAGTACTTC.

The rearrangement joins TRBV6-1 to TRBJ2-3; 9 positions match TRBD2. V dropped 2 bases and J dropped 4; count of bases not matched to a gene: 7. The length of the CDR3 is 16 residues. CDR1 and CDR2 from the germline V gene are MNHNS and SASEGT. The CDR3 here is CASSEPGLAYPDTQYF. CDR3 DNA sequence: TGTGCCAGCAGTGAACCGGGACTAGCTTACCCAGATACGCAGTATTTT.

The chain is built from TRBV11-3 and TRBJ1-1, with D possibly TRBD1 on 5 matching bases. Between the trimmed V and J ends, which lost 10 bases and 1 base, there was a span of 7 bases. CDR3 length: 11 amino acids. The germline V gene has CDR1 SGHNT and CDR2 YENEEA. CDR3 protein: CAKTENTEAFF. The CDR3 nucleotides are TGTGCCAAGACAGAGAACACTGAAGCTTTCTTT.

CDR3 in DNA: TGTGCCAGCCCCCATTCGGGGCAGTTCTTC. This codes for CASPHSGQFF. The rearrangement joins TRBV7-9 to TRBJ2-1; D gene unclear. V was trimmed by 8 bases and J by 12 bases, leaving 11 bases between them. The CDR3 extends over 10 amino acids. Germline V gives CDR1 SEHNR, CDR2 FQNEAQ (reference sequence).

The genes are TRBV10-3 and TRBJ2-1, with D unresolved. V lost 4 bases and J 9 bases, leaving 7 bases between the germline ends. The germline V gene encodes CDR1 ENHRY and CDR2 SYGVKD. The CDR3 contains 11 residues. This chain's CDR3 is CAISVSGEQFF. For the CDR3, the DNA is TGTGCCATCAGTGTATCCGGTGAGCAGTTCTTC.

J is TRBJ2-4 and V is TRBV15, with D hard to call. The CDR3 runs 14 residues. CDR1 LNHNV and CDR2 YYDKDF come from the germline V gene (reference sequence). Trimming stripped 0 bases from V and 12 bases from J, with 15 bases between. The CDR3 sequence is CATSREILGGTQYF. DNA of the CDR3: TGTGCCACCAGCAGAGAAATTCTTGGCGGCACTCAGTACTTC. Combining the CDR3 with reference TRBV15 and TRBJ2-4 gives the whole variable domain DAMVIQNPRYQVTQFGKPVTLSCSQTLNHNVMYWYQQKSSQAPKLLFHYYDKDFNNEADTPDNFQSRRPNTSFCFLDIRSPGLGDTAMYLCATSREILGGTQYFGAGTRLSVL.